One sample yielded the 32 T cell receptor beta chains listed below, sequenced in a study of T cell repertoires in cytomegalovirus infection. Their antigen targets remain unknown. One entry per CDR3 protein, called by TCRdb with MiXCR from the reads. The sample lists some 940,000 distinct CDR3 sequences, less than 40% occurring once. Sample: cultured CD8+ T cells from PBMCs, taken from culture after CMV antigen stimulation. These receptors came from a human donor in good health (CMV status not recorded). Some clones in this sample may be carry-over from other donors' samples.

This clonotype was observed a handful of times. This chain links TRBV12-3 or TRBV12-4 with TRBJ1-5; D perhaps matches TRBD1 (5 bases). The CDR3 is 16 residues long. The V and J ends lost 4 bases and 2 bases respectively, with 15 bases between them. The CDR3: CASSSPIGEGNQPQHF. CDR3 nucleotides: TGTGCCAGCAGTTCCCCTATAGGGGAGGGCAATCAGCCCCAGCATTTT.

This chain's CDR3 is CASSGIQGAGDFTYGYTF. CDR3 coding DNA: TGTGCCAGCAGCGGAATACAGGGGGCGGGTGATTTTACCTATGGCTACACCTTC. The chain is built from TRBV9 and TRBJ1-2; 9 positions match TRBD1. This CDR3 has 18 amino acids. With V trimmed by 3 bases and J by 4 bases, 16 bases remained unmatched. Per the germline V gene, CDR1 is SGDLS and CDR2 is YYNGEE.

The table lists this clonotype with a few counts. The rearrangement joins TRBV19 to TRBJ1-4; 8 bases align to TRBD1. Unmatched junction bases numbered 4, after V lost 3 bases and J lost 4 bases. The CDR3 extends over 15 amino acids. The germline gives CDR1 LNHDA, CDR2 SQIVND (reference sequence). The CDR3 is CASSMGTGFNEKLFF. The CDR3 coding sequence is TGTGCCAGTAGTATGGGGACAGGTTTTAATGAAAAACTGTTTTTT. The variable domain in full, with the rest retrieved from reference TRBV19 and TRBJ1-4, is DGGITQSPKYLFRKEGQNVTLSCEQNLNHDAMYWYRQDPGQGLRLIYYSQIVNDFQKGDIAEGYSVSREKKESFPLTVTSAQKNPTAFYLCASSMGTGFNEKLFFGSGTQLSVL.

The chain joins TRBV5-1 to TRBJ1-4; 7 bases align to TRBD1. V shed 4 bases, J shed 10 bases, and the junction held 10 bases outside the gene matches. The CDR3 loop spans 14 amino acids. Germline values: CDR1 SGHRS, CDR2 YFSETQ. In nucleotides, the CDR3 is TGCGCCAGCAGCGCGGGACAGCAACGAGGAAAACTGTTTTTT. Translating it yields CASSAGQQRGKLFF.

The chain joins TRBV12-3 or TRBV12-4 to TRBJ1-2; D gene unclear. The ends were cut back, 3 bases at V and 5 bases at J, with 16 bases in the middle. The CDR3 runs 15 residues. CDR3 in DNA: TGTGCCAGCAGTTTGGACCCTCAACCATCATATGGCTACACCTTC. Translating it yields CASSLDPQPSYGYTF.

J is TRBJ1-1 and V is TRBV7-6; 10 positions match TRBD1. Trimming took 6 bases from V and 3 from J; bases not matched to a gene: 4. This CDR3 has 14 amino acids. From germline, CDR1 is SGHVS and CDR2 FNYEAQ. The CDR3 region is CASRVGTGDTEAFF. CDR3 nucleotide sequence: TGTGCCAGCAGGGTCGGGACAGGGGACACTGAAGCTTTCTTT.

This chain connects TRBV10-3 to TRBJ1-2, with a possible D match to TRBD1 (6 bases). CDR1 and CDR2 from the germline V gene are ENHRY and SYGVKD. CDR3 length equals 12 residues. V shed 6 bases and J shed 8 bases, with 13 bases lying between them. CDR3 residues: CAIRTNRDGYTF. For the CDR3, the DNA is TGTGCCATCAGGACGAACAGGGACGGCTACACCTTC.

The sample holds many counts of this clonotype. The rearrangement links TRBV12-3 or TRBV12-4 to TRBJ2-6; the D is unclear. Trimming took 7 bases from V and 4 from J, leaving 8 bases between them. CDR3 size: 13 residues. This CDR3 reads CASIGVGANVLTF. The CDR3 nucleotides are TGTGCCAGCATTGGGGTCGGGGCCAACGTCCTGACTTTC.

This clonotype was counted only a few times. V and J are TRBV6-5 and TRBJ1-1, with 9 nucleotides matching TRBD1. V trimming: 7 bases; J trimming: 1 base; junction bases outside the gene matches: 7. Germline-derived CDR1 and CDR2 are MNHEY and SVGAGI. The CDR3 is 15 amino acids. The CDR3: CASTVQGASNTEAFF. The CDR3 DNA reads TGTGCCAGCACCGTACAGGGGGCATCGAACACTGAAGCTTTCTTT.

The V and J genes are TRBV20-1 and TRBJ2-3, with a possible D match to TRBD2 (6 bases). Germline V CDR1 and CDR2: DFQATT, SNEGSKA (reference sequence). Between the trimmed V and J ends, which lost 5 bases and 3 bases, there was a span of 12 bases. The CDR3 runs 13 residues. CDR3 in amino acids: CSAVPAGTDTQYF. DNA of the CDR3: TGCAGTGCTGTCCCCGCGGGGACAGATACGCAGTATTTT.

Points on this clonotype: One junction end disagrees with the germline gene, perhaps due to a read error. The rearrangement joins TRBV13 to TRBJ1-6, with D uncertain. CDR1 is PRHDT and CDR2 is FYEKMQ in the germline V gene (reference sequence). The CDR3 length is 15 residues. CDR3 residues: CVSSLGRRDNSPLHF. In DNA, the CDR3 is TGTGTCAGCAGCTTAGGCCGGAGGGATAATTCACCCCTCCACTTT.

CDR3 DNA: TGCAGTGCTAGAGTCGATTCAGTGGATGGCTACACCTTC. It is translated as CSARVDSVDGYTF. This rearrangement joins TRBV20-1 to TRBJ1-2; D gene ambiguous. The germline V gene encodes CDR1 DFQATT and CDR2 SNEGSKA (reference sequence). The CDR3 spans 13 residues. V was clipped by 1 base and J by 6 bases, with 12 bases between them.

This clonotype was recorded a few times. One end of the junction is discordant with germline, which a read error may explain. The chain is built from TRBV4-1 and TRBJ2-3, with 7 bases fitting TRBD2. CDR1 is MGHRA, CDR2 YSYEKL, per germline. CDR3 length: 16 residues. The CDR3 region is CASSRRERDRTDTQYF. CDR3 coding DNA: TGTGCCAGCAGCCGTAGAGAGCGGGACCGCACAGATACGCAGTATTTT.

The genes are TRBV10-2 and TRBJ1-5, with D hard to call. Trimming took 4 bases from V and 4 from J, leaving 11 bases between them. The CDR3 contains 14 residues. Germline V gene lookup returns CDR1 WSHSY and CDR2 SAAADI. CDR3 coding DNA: TGCGCCAGCAGTGCGGGCAGCCAGAATCAGCCCCAGCATTTT. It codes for CASSAGSQNQPQHF.

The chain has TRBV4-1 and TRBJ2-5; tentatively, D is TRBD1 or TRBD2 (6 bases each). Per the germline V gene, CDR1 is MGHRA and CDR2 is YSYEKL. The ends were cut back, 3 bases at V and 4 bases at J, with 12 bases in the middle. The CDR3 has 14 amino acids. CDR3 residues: CASSQEGVAETQYF. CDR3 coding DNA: TGCGCCAGCAGCCAGGAGGGGGTGGCAGAGACCCAGTACTTC.

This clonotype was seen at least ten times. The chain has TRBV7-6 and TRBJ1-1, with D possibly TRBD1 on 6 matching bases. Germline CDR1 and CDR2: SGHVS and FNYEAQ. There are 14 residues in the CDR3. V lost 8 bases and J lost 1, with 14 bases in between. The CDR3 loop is CASESGEGNTEAFF. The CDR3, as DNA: TGTGCCAGCGAATCAGGGGAGGGGAACACTGAAGCTTTCTTT.

CDR3 bases: TGTGCCAGCAGCCTACCGGGACGCCGAACCGGGGAGCTGTTTTTT. This translates into CASSLPGRRTGELFF. V and J are TRBV7-9 and TRBJ2-2; D possibly uses TRBD1 or TRBD2 (5 bases each). Germline V lookup: CDR1 SEHNR, CDR2 FQNEAQ (reference sequence). The V end was cut by 5 bases, the J end by 5 bases, with 15 bases between. This CDR3 spans 15 amino acids.

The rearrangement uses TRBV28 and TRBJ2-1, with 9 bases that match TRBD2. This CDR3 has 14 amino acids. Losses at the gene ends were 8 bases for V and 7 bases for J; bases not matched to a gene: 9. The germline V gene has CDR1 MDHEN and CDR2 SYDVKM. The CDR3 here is CASDPSGVKNEQFF. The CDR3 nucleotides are TGTGCCAGCGATCCTAGCGGGGTTAAGAATGAGCAGTTCTTC.

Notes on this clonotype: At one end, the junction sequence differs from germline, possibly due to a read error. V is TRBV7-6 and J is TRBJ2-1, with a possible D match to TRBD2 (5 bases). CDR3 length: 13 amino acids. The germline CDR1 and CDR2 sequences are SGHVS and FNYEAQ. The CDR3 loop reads CVSSGRLYNEQFF. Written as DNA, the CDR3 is TGTGTCAGCAGCGGACGACTTTACAATGAGCAGTTCTTC.

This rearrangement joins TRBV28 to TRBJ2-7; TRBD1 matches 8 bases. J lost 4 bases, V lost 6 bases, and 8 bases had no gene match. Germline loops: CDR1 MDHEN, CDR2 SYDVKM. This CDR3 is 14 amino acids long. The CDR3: CASSGQGGRYEQYV. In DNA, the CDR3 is TGTGCCAGCAGCGGACAGGGAGGCCGGTACGAGCAGTACGTC.

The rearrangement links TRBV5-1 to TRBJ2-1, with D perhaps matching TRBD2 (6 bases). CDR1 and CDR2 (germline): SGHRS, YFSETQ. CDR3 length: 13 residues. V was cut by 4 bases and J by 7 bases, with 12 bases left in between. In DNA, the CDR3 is TGCGCCAGCAGCGTCCCCGGGAGAAATGAGCAGTTCTTC. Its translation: CASSVPGRNEQFF. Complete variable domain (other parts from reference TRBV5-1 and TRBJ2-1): KAGVTQTPRYLIKTRGQQVTLSCSPISGHRSVSWYQQTPGQGLQFLFEYFSETQRNKGNFPGRFSGRQFSNSRSEMNVSTLELGDSALYLCASSVPGRNEQFFGPGTRLTVL.

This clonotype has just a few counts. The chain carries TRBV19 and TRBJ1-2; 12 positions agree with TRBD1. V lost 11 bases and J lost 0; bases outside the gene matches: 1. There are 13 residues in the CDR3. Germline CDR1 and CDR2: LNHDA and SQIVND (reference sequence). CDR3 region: CAGTGGTNYGYTF. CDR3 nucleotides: TGTGCCGGGACAGGGGGCACTAACTATGGCTACACCTTC.

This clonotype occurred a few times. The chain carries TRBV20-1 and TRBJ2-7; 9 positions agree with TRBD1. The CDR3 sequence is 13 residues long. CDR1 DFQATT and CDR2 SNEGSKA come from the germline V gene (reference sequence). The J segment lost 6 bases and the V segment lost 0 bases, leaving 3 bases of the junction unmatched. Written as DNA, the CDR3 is TGCAGTGCTAGAGATGCGACAGGGGGCGAGCAGTACTTC. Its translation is CSARDATGGEQYF.

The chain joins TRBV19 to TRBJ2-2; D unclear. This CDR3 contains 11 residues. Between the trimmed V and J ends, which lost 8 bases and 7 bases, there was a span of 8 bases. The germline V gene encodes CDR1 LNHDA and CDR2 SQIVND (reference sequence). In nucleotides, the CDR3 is TGTGCCAGTGTGAGGAGCGGGGAGCTGTTTTTT. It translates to CASVRSGELFF.

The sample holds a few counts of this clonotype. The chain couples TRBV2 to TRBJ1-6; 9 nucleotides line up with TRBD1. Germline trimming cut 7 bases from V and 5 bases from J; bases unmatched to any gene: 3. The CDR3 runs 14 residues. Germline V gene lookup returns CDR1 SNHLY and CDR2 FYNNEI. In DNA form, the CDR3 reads TGTGCCAGCACCGACAGGGGGGATAATTCACCCCTCCACTTT. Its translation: CASTDRGDNSPLHF.

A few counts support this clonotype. The CDR3 loop is CASSEWDRRQPQHF. In nucleotides, the CDR3 is TGTGCCAGCAGTGAATGGGACAGACGGCAGCCCCAGCATTTT. The gene calls are TRBV25-1 and TRBJ1-5; 7 nucleotides align to TRBD1. Germline lookup yields CDR1 MGHDK and CDR2 SYGVNS. The J segment lost 7 bases and the V segment lost 1 base, leaving 4 bases of the junction unmatched. The CDR3 has 14 amino acids.

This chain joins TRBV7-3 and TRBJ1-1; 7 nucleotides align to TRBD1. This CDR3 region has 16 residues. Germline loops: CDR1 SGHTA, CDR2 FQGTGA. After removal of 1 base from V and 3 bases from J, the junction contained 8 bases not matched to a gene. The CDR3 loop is CASSLNHRGGDTEAFF. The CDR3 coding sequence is TGTGCCAGCAGCTTAAACCACAGGGGAGGAGACACTGAAGCTTTCTTT.

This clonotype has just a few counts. CDR3 coding DNA: TGTGCCAGCACCGACCTCCAGGGGGTGGTCACTGAAGCTTTCTTT. This gives the protein CASTDLQGVVTEAFF. The gene calls are TRBV12-3 or TRBV12-4 and TRBJ1-1; 7 bases agree with TRBD1. The CDR3 has 15 residues. The J segment lost 4 bases and the V segment lost 7 bases, leaving 12 bases of the junction unmatched.

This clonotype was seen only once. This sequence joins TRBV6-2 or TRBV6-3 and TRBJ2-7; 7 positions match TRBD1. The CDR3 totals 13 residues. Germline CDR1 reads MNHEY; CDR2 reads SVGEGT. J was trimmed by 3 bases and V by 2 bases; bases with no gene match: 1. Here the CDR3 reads CASSYQGVYEQYV. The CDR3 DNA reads TGTGCCAGCAGTTACCAGGGGGTCTACGAGCAGTACGTC.

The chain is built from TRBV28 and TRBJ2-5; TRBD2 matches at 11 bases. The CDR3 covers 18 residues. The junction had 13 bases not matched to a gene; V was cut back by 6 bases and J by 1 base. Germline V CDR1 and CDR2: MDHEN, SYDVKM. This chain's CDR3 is CASSSSGGSRGGQETQYF. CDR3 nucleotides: TGTGCCAGCAGCTCTAGCGGGGGGTCAAGGGGGGGCCAAGAGACCCAGTACTTC. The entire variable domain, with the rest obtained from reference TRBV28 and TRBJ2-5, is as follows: DVKVTQSSRYLVKRTGEKVFLECVQDMDHENMFWYRQDPGLGLRLIYFSYDVKMKEKGDIPEGYSVSREKKERFSLILESASTNQTSMYLCASSSSGGSRGGQETQYFGPGTRLLVL.

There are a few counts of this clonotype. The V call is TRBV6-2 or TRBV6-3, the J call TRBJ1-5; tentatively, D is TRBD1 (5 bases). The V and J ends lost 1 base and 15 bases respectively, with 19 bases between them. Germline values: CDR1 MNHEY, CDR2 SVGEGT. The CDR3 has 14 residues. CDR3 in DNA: TGTGCCAGCAGTTACTTATCGGGGGGAGCCAACGTGCATTTT. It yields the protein CASSYLSGGANVHF.

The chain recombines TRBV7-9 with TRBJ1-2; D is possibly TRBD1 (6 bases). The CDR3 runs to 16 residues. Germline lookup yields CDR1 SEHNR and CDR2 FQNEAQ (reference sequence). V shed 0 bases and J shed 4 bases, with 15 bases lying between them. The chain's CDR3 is CASSLASRGVIYGYTF. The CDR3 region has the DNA TGTGCCAGCAGCTTAGCTTCCAGGGGAGTGATCTATGGCTACACCTTC.